This passage covers 3 T cell receptor beta chains from one sample sequenced in a study of blood T cell repertoires in COVID-19. The repertoire was sequenced with immunoSEQ multiplex PCR; TCRdb's copy has only in-frame clones and lacks some. The sample holds 250,000 to 400,000 clones, roughly nine tenths seen once. Sequenced: PBMCs or T cells enriched from blood (not recorded which). The receptors shown here come from a man between 60 and 75 years old who had recovered from COVID-19.

The V gene is TRBV27, the J gene TRBJ2-1; 7 nucleotides match TRBD2. V lost 4 bases, J lost 6 bases, and 12 bases stayed unmatched. Germline CDR1 reads MNHEY; CDR2 reads SMNVEV (reference sequence). There are 16 residues in the CDR3. CDR3 bases: TGTGCCAGCAGTTCGACCCCCGGGACTAAATCCAATGAGCAGTTCTTC. This gives the protein CASSSTPGTKSNEQFF.

CDR3 DNA: TGTGCCAGTGGGGTAGGAGGAAGCACCGGGGAGCTGTTTTTT. It codes for CASGVGGSTGELFF. The chain couples TRBV28 to TRBJ2-2, with D perhaps matching TRBD2 (5 bases). The CDR3 covers 14 residues. The ends were cut back, 9 bases at V and 4 bases at J, with 15 bases in the middle. Germline loops: CDR1 MDHEN, CDR2 SYDVKM.

The J gene is TRBJ1-4, the V gene TRBV5-1; 7 bases fit TRBD1. The junction had 11 bases not matched to a gene; V was cut back by 4 bases and J by 8 bases. This CDR3 is built from 15 residues. Per germline, CDR1 SGHRS and CDR2 YFSETQ. The CDR3 nucleotides read TGCGCCAGCAGCGCACACAGGGGACTGGGGGAAAAACTGTTTTTT. It yields the protein CASSAHRGLGEKLFF.